The TCR beta chain under discussion was sequenced for a study of post-analysis software for immune sequencing data. In the study overall: Relapsing-remitting, secondary progressive and progressive-relapsing multiple sclerosis courses were included. Notes on the study in general: Significantly lower normalized Chao1 diversity was found in patients with multiple sclerosis relative to controls. The study found TRBV5-6, TRBV5-1 and TRBV20-1 among five or six TRBV segments more frequent in patients than controls. Clustering by F measure revealed strong co-clustering among samples prepared together in one batch.

On this clonotype itself: Its antigen is still unknown.

The CDR3 has 17 amino acids. Germline V lookup: CDR1 SGHRS, CDR2 YFSETQ. Trimming left V 0 bases short and J 2 bases short, with 15 bases between. The TCR beta cDNA libraries carried unique molecular identifiers. In TCRdb, the PCR reads were re-called with MiXCR into one record per CDR3 protein. The table has 750,000 to 900,000 distinct CDR3 sequences, around 46% seen once. The chain couples TRBV5-1 to TRBJ1-3; a weak D match, TRBD1 (5 bases). The TCR was taken from a girl aged 10-17 years with multiple sclerosis. Sequenced material: blood. The CDR3 DNA reads TGCGCCAGCAGCTTGGACGGCGGCAGGGACCCTGGAAACACCATATATTTT. The encoded protein is CASSLDGGRDPGNTIYF.